These T cell receptor beta chains were read from a single sample in a study of shared clonotypes between healthy human individuals. This table comes from immunoSEQ multiplex PCR, and its TCRdb copy is limited to in-frame clones, with some not included. The sample shows about 2 million clones, about 95% of them seen only once. The sample taken for sequencing was naive CD8+ T cells sorted from blood. These receptors originate from a man aged 18 to 29 in good health. Each CDR3 is given without its conserved first and last residue.

TRBV6-5,TRBJ2-7,13,ASSYGGQSSYEQY
TRBV4-3,TRBJ2-2,14,ASSQDATKNTGELF
TRBV6-5,TRBJ1-2,13,ASSYLREGDYGYT
TRBV7-9,TRBJ2-2,12,ASSFTTGTGELF
TRBV28,TRBJ2-7,12,ASVKEYLLGEQY
TRBV4-1,TRBJ2-1,16,ASSQDGLAGGGYNEQF
TRBV27,TRBJ2-7,10,ASGQGHYEQY
TRBV21-1,TRBJ2-1,11,ASSRMTSCEQF
TRBV5-6,TRBJ2-3,10,ASSLIADTQY
TRBV9,TRBJ1-1,13,ASSAEGQANTEAF
TRBV19,TRBJ2-7,11,ASSIGPTYEQY
TRBV30,TRBJ2-7,12,AWSVGQGGYEQY
TRBV27,TRBJ2-7,13,ASSFLAGSSYEQY
TRBV7-9,TRBJ1-1,11,ASSTGGREEAF
TRBV28,TRBJ2-7,12,ASTGVGGSYEQY
TRBV9,TRBJ1-6,12,ASSQTGDNSPLH
TRBV6-1,TRBJ1-2,11,ASSEDSPYGYT
TRBV14,TRBJ2-7,13,ASSQDWAGSYEQY
TRBV6-5,TRBJ2-7,12,ASSFTREGYEQY
TRBV5-1,TRBJ2-7,16,ASSLAAPGTGTAYEQY
TRBV7-8,TRBJ2-7,14,ASSSRTGTGDHEQY
TRBV7-9,TRBJ2-7,13,ASSGEGTIAYEQY
TRBV18,TRBJ1-1,12,ASSPQIDRAEAF
TRBV5-4,TRBJ1-6,16,ASSSDATGSSYNSPLH
TRBV27,TRBJ2-7,12,ASSLSPRELEQY
TRBV5-8,TRBJ1-2,11,ASSLQGHYGYT
TRBV5-5,TRBJ2-1,13,ASSLPQGGSDEQF
TRBV4-1,TRBJ1-1,11,ASSQETQTEAF
TRBV5-7,TRBJ2-2,11,ASSGPVAGELF
TRBV18,TRBJ1-2,17,ASSPYPTMEMEGDYGYT
TRBV27,TRBJ2-2,14,ASSIAGQGITGELF